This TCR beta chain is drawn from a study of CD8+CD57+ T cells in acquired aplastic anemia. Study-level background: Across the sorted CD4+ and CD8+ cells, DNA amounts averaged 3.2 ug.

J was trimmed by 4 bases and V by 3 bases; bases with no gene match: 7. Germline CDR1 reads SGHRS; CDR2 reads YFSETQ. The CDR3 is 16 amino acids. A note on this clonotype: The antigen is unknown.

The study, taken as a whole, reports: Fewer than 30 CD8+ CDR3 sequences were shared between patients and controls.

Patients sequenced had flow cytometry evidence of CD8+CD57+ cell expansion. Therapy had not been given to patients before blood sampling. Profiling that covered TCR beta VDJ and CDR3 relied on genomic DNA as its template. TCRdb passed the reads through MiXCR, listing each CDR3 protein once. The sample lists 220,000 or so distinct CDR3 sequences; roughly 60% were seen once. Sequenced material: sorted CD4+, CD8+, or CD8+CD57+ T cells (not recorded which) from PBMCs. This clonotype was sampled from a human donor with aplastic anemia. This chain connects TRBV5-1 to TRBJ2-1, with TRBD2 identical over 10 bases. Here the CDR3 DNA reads TGCGCCAGCAGCTCTTTAGCGGGGGGAACATACAATGAGCAGTTCTTC. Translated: CASSSLAGGTYNEQFF.